These T cell receptor beta chains were read from a single sample in a study of blood T cell repertoires in COVID-19. Using immunoSEQ multiplex PCR, the repertoire was profiled, and TCRdb retains in-frame clones only, with some absent. Of 250,000 or so clones listed, more than 75% were seen once; the top ten hold about 2.7%. The sample taken for sequencing was PBMCs or T cells enriched from blood (not recorded which). Receptors were obtained from a woman aged 18-29 years who had recovered from COVID-19. Each CDR3 is given with its conserved first and last residue. Fields, in order: clone size, CDR3 length, D gene, J gene, V gene, CDR3 DNA, CDR3 protein. The D gene is left open where the match is weak. Size is stated for part of the rows, as once, few or many counts, or as a class when the clone is expanded.

- 12 - TRBJ1-5 TRBV10-3 TGTGCCATCAGTGTCACTAATCAGCCCCAGCATTTT CAISVTNQPQHF
- 13 - TRBJ2-3 TRBV4-2 TGTGCCAGCAGCCAGACTACGACAGATACGCAGTATTTT CASSQTTTDTQYF
- 14 - TRBJ2-3 TRBV24-1 TGTGCCACCCGAAAAACCACAGGGACGGGTACGCAGTATTTT CATRKTTGTGTQYF
- 15 - TRBJ1-1 TRBV9 TGTGCCAGCAGCGTAAGAGGAGGACAGCACACTGAAGCTTTCTTT CASSVRGGQHTEAFF
few 13 - TRBJ1-2 TRBV18 TGTGCCAGCTCACCGGACGGGGACTATGGCTACACCTTC CASSPDGDYGYTF
- 15 - TRBJ2-7 TRBV3-1/TRBV3-2 TGTGCCAGCAGCCAAGGGCCCCTGTCAGGCTACGAGCAGTACTTC CASSQGPLSGYEQYF
- 14 - TRBJ1-2 TRBV30 TGTGCCTGGAGTGTACGAGTCCTGAACTATGGCTACACCTTC CAWSVRVLNYGYTF
- 16 - TRBJ2-5 TRBV10-3 TGTGCCATCAGTGACGAAGGGCAGGGCGGTAGGGAGACCCAGTACTTC CAISDEGQGGRETQYF
- 15 - TRBJ2-5 TRBV2 TGTGCCAGCAGTCCCTTCGGGGGACAGCAAGAGACCCAGTACTTC CASSPFGGQQETQYF
once 15 - TRBJ2-7 TRBV15 TGTGCCACCTCCAGAGCCGGGGGTGGGTCGTACGAGCAGTACTTC CATSRAGGGSYEQYF
- 15 TRBD2 TRBJ2-7 TRBV4-1 TGCGCCAGCAGCCTCGGGACTAGCGGGAGACACGAGCAGTACTTC CASSLGTSGRHEQYF
- 16 TRBD2 TRBJ2-5 TRBV5-1 TGCGCCAGCAGCTCTGGGACTAGCGGGGACCAAGAGACCCAGTACTTC CASSSGTSGDQETQYF
- 12 TRBD1 TRBJ1-1 TRBV18 TGTGCCAGCTCTCAGGGACAGTCTGAAGCTTTCTTT CASSQGQSEAFF
- 13 TRBD1 TRBJ1-4 TRBV7-7 TGTGCCAGCAGTAATGACAGGGGAGAAAAACTGTTTTTT CASSNDRGEKLFF
- 15 - TRBJ2-7 TRBV11-2 TGTGCCAGCAGCGCAGGGGTGGAGGCTGCCTACGAGCAGTACTTC CASSAGVEAAYEQYF
- 19 TRBD2 TRBJ2-3 TRBV6-2/TRBV6-3 TGTGCCAGCAGTTACTCGCCTAGCGGGGGGGCCGATATACCAGATACGCAGTATTTT CASSYSPSGGADIPDTQYF
once 15 - TRBJ1-1 TRBV18 TGTGCCAGCTCACCTGCCCTCCCGGGGTACACTGAAGCTTTCTTT CASSPALPGYTEAFF
few 17 TRBD2 TRBJ2-5 TRBV7-2 TGTGCCAGCAGCTTGGGGGCGGGAGGGGCAAGACAAGAGACCCAGTACTTC CASSLGAGGARQETQYF
few 16 - TRBJ1-2 TRBV21-1 TGTGCCAGCAGCAAAGCGCGAGGGGGATTTAACTATGGCTACACCTTC CASSKARGGFNYGYTF
- 14 - TRBJ1-1 TRBV7-9 TGTGCCAGCAGCTTCGGGCGGGGTGACACTGAAGCTTTCTTT CASSFGRGDTEAFF
- 16 TRBD2 TRBJ2-3 TRBV28 TGTGCCAGCAGCAGCCTACTAGCGGGAGCGACAGATACGCAGTATTTT CASSSLLAGATDTQYF
- 18 TRBD1 TRBJ1-4 TRBV11-3 TGTGCCAGCAGCTTAGCTCCCGGGACAGGGGGCACTAATGAAAAACTGTTTTTT CASSLAPGTGGTNEKLFF
- 14 TRBD1 TRBJ1-6 TRBV13 TGTGCCAGCAGATTATGGACAGGGGCCTCACCCCTCCACTTT CASRLWTGASPLHF
- 16 TRBD2 TRBJ2-3 TRBV9 TGTGCCAGCAGCGTAGGGACTAGCGGGAAGAGAGATACGCAGTATTTT CASSVGTSGKRDTQYF
- 14 TRBD2 TRBJ2-7 TRBV5-4 TGTGCCAGCAGCTTCGGGACTACCTCCTACGAGCAGTACTTC CASSFGTTSYEQYF
- 16 TRBD2 TRBJ2-2 TRBV19 TGTGCCAGTAGTATAGGAGGCGGGAGAGGTGGCGGGGAGCTGTTTTTT CASSIGGGRGGGELFF
- 14 TRBD1 TRBJ1-1 TRBV7-9 TGTGCCAGCAGCTCGTCGACAGGGGCGGGTGAAGCTTTCTTT CASSSSTGAGEAFF
- 16 - TRBJ1-1 TRBV5-1 TGCGCCAGCAGCCTTATTGGCTTTGAGGCTGGCACTGAAGCTTTCTTT CASSLIGFEAGTEAFF
- 15 TRBD1 TRBJ1-5 TRBV28 TGTGCCAGCAGTTCAGACAGAGGACAGGATCAGCCCCAGCATTTT CASSSDRGQDQPQHF
- 15 - TRBJ1-5 TRBV11-2 TGTGCCAGCAGCTTACAGGGGCTGGTGAGTCAGCCCCAGCATTTT CASSLQGLVSQPQHF
- 17 TRBD1 TRBJ2-1 TRBV4-1 TGCGCCAGCAGCCAAGGGGGGCGAGGGGGCAGCTACAATGAGCAGTTCTTC CASSQGGRGGSYNEQFF
- 15 TRBD2 TRBJ2-7 TRBV6-4 TGTGCCAGCAGTGACGGGACTAGATGGGCCTACGAGCAGTACTTC CASSDGTRWAYEQYF
- 13 - TRBJ1-2 TRBV6-5 TGTGCCAGCAGTTCCGGGACACTTAACGGCTACACCTTC CASSSGTLNGYTF
- 16 TRBD2 TRBJ2-7 TRBV28 TGTGCCAGCAGTGCCCGACTAGCGGGATCCGGCTACGAGCAGTACTTC CASSARLAGSGYEQYF
- 15 - TRBJ2-5 TRBV9 TGTGCCAGCAGCCTTGCCGGGAGCGCCCGGGAGACCCAGTACTTC CASSLAGSARETQYF
- 14 - TRBJ1-2 TRBV4-1 TGCGCCAGCAGCCAAGAAACAGTTAACTATGGCTACACCTTC CASSQETVNYGYTF
- 18 TRBD2 TRBJ2-1 TRBV11-2 TGTGCCAGCAGCTTACGGCTCGTCGCGGGGGTAGTGTACAATGAGCAGTTCTTC CASSLRLVAGVVYNEQFF
- 15 TRBD2 TRBJ2-1 TRBV27 TGTGCCAGCAGTTTTAGCGGGGCCCACTACAATGAGCAGTTCTTC CASSFSGAHYNEQFF
- 14 - TRBJ1-5 TRBV6-6 TGTGCCAGCAGTTACTCGACTAAAGTTCAGCCCCAGCATTTT CASSYSTKVQPQHF
- 15 - TRBJ2-7 TRBV9 TGTGCCAGCAGCGAAGGGGACGGGAGCTCCTACGAGCAGTACTTC CASSEGDGSSYEQYF
few 13 - TRBJ1-2 TRBV6-5 TGTGCCAGCAGTCCCCAGGGGACCTATGGCTACACCTTC CASSPQGTYGYTF
- 13 - TRBJ2-7 TRBV9 TGTGCCTCATCCCCGGGGGATACCTACGAGCAGTACTTC CASSPGDTYEQYF
- 14 - TRBJ1-4 TRBV11-3 TGTGCCAGCAGCTTTGGAGCAAGGGGTGAAAAACTGTTTTTT CASSFGARGEKLFF